Listed below are T cell receptor beta chains from one sample, sequenced in a study of regulatory T cells in long-lasting Graves disease. In TCRdb, the multiplex PCR reads were re-called with MiXCR into one record per CDR3 protein. The sample records 350,000 to 500,000 distinct CDR3 sequences, 21% being singletons. Sample: peripheral blood mononuclear cells (PBMCs), taken when the disease was refractory, from a patient treated with antithyroid drugs. Source of these receptors: a female donor with Graves disease. Both conserved end residues are part of each CDR3. A D gene is named only where the DNA matches it firmly. Expanded clones get a size class; other rows say once, few or many, or leave the size out.

cdr3_nt: TGTGCCAGCAGCTTAGGGGCGTGGGAGACTGAAGCTTTCTTT
cdr3_aa: CASSLGAWETEAFF
clone_size: NA
v_call: TRBV7-9
d_call: NA
j_call: TRBJ1-1

cdr3_nt: TGTGCCAGCAGTGACCCATTTACCGGGACAGTCCCGTCCGAGCAGTACTTC
cdr3_aa: CASSDPFTGTVPSEQYF
clone_size: many
v_call: TRBV28
d_call: TRBD1
j_call: TRBJ2-7

cdr3_nt: TGTGCCAGCAGCCTAGCGGGAACGGGGGCCAAAAACATTCAGTACTTC
cdr3_aa: CASSLAGTGAKNIQYF
clone_size: many
v_call: TRBV12-3/TRBV12-4
d_call: TRBD2
j_call: TRBJ2-4

cdr3_nt: TGTGCCAGCAGTGATCAGGGCACAGATACGCAGTATTTT
cdr3_aa: CASSDQGTDTQYF
clone_size: many
v_call: TRBV2
d_call: NA
j_call: TRBJ2-3

cdr3_nt: TGCAGTGCGGATTCAGGGGGAGAAGAGACCCAGTACTTC
cdr3_aa: CSADSGGEETQYF
clone_size: NA
v_call: TRBV20-1
d_call: TRBD1
j_call: TRBJ2-5

cdr3_nt: TGTGCCAGCAGCTTGAACAAGGGGAGGGAGACCCAGTACTTC
cdr3_aa: CASSLNKGRETQYF
clone_size: many
v_call: TRBV7-7
d_call: NA
j_call: TRBJ2-5

cdr3_nt: TGTGCCACCAGGGACAGACAAGAGACCCAGTACTTC
cdr3_aa: CATRDRQETQYF
clone_size: many
v_call: TRBV6-1
d_call: TRBD1
j_call: TRBJ2-5

cdr3_nt: TGCAGTGCTAGCGCGACTAGCGGGACACAAGAGACCCAGTACTTC
cdr3_aa: CSASATSGTQETQYF
clone_size: few
v_call: TRBV20-1
d_call: TRBD2
j_call: TRBJ2-5

cdr3_nt: TGTGCCAGCAGTGAGTGGACCTTCAATGAAAAACTGTTTTTT
cdr3_aa: CASSEWTFNEKLFF
clone_size: many
v_call: TRBV2
d_call: NA
j_call: TRBJ1-4

cdr3_nt: TGTGCCAGCAGTGAATCGTACAGTATGGTCACTGAAGCTTTCTTT
cdr3_aa: CASSESYSMVTEAFF
clone_size: NA
v_call: TRBV6-1
d_call: NA
j_call: TRBJ1-1

cdr3_nt: TGTGCCAGCTCACCACCGAGCCGGGACAGCCCTTCTAACTATGGCTACACCTTC
cdr3_aa: CASSPPSRDSPSNYGYTF
clone_size: NA
v_call: TRBV18
d_call: TRBD1
j_call: TRBJ1-2

cdr3_nt: TGCGCCAGCAGCCCCTCGGTGGGGGCCTCCAATGAAAAACTGTTTTTT
cdr3_aa: CASSPSVGASNEKLFF
clone_size: NA
v_call: TRBV4-1
d_call: NA
j_call: TRBJ1-4

cdr3_nt: TGTGCCTGGAGTCATACGACAGGGGCGGGTGACGAGCAGTACTTC
cdr3_aa: CAWSHTTGAGDEQYF
clone_size: NA
v_call: TRBV30
d_call: TRBD1
j_call: TRBJ2-7

cdr3_nt: TGCAGTGCTAGAGGGGGCGTGGGACGGGCTTTCTTT
cdr3_aa: CSARGGVGRAFF
clone_size: many
v_call: TRBV20-1
d_call: NA
j_call: TRBJ1-1

cdr3_nt: TGTGCCAGCAGTCTGACCACTGCGAACACTGAAGCTTTCTTT
cdr3_aa: CASSLTTANTEAFF
clone_size: many
v_call: TRBV27
d_call: NA
j_call: TRBJ1-1

cdr3_nt: TGTGCCAACAGCAACCCGGGACAGGAGACCTATAATTCACCCCTCCACTTT
cdr3_aa: CANSNPGQETYNSPLHF
clone_size: once
v_call: TRBV6-2/TRBV6-3
d_call: TRBD1
j_call: TRBJ1-6

cdr3_nt: TGTGCCAGCGCTCTCGGGGACACCACCGGGGAGCTGTTTTTT
cdr3_aa: CASALGDTTGELFF
clone_size: few
v_call: TRBV27
d_call: NA
j_call: TRBJ2-2

cdr3_nt: TGCGCCAGCAGCTTGGACAGGTACACTGAAGCTTTCTTT
cdr3_aa: CASSLDRYTEAFF
clone_size: few
v_call: TRBV5-1
d_call: NA
j_call: TRBJ1-1

cdr3_nt: TGTGCCAGCTCACCACCGTATGGCGAGCAGTACTTC
cdr3_aa: CASSPPYGEQYF
clone_size: many
v_call: TRBV18
d_call: NA
j_call: TRBJ2-7

cdr3_nt: TGTGCCAGCCGACTAGCGGGAGAGGATGAGCAGTTCTTC
cdr3_aa: CASRLAGEDEQFF
clone_size: once
v_call: TRBV2
d_call: TRBD2
j_call: TRBJ2-1

cdr3_nt: TGTGCCAGCACCAACGGATGGAACCAAGAGACCCAGTACTTC
cdr3_aa: CASTNGWNQETQYF
clone_size: NA
v_call: TRBV28
d_call: NA
j_call: TRBJ2-5

cdr3_nt: TGTGCCTGGAGTGCGGGGACTAGTGGCAATGAGCAGTTCTTC
cdr3_aa: CAWSAGTSGNEQFF
clone_size: NA
v_call: TRBV30
d_call: TRBD2
j_call: TRBJ2-1

cdr3_nt: TGTGCCAGCAGTAGACTACGAAATGAGCAGTTCTTC
cdr3_aa: CASSRLRNEQFF
clone_size: NA
v_call: TRBV12-3/TRBV12-4
d_call: NA
j_call: TRBJ2-1

cdr3_nt: TGTGCCAGCAGCTTGGGAGGCGGGACTAGCTCCTACGAGCAGTACTTC
cdr3_aa: CASSLGGGTSSYEQYF
clone_size: many
v_call: TRBV5-5
d_call: TRBD2
j_call: TRBJ2-7

cdr3_nt: TGTGCCAGCAGCCCAGAGAAATCCAATCAGCCCCAGCATTTT
cdr3_aa: CASSPEKSNQPQHF
clone_size: many
v_call: TRBV2
d_call: NA
j_call: TRBJ1-5

cdr3_nt: TGCAGTGCGCCGACCGGGACTAGCGGGAGCTCAGATACGCAGTATTTT
cdr3_aa: CSAPTGTSGSSDTQYF
clone_size: NA
v_call: TRBV20-1
d_call: TRBD2
j_call: TRBJ2-3

cdr3_nt: TGTGCCAGCAGGACGGACAGGGTCGGGTCACCCCTCCACTTT
cdr3_aa: CASRTDRVGSPLHF
clone_size: many
v_call: TRBV2
d_call: TRBD1
j_call: TRBJ1-6

cdr3_nt: TGTGCCAGCAGCCAGCAGGGGATTAATTCACCCCTCCACTTT
cdr3_aa: CASSQQGINSPLHF
clone_size: NA
v_call: TRBV4-2
d_call: NA
j_call: TRBJ1-6

cdr3_nt: TGCGCCAGCAGCCAAACTAGCGGGGAAGGTGAGCAGTACTTC
cdr3_aa: CASSQTSGEGEQYF
clone_size: NA
v_call: TRBV5-1
d_call: TRBD2
j_call: TRBJ2-7